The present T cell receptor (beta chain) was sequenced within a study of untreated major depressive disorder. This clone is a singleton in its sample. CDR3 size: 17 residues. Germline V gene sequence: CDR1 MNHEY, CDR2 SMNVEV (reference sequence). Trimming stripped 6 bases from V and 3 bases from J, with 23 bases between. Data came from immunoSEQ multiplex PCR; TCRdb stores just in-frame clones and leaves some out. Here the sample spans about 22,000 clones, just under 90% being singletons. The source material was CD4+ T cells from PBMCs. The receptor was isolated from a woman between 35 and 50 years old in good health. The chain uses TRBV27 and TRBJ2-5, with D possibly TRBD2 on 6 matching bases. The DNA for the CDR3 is TGTGCCAGCAGATCTATCCTAGCGACAAGTCGGAAAGAGACCCAGTACTTC. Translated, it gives CASRSILATSRKETQYF.